This T cell receptor beta chain stems from a study of immune evolution from preneoplasia to lung adenocarcinoma. The method was immunoSEQ multiplex PCR; TCRdb's version includes in-frame clones alone and lacks a portion of them. The sample lists around 16,000 clones, 80% to 90% occurring once. Histologic diagnosis was independently verified by two lung pathologists. The CDR3 loop spans 15 amino acids. CDR1 is SGHNT and CDR2 is YYREEE in the germline V gene (reference sequence). Trimming removed 0 bases from V and 7 bases from J; junction bases left unmatched: 10. The specimen was FFPE invasive lung adenocarcinoma tissue. The source of this sequence is a person between 65 and 79 years old with invasive lung adenocarcinoma. V usage is TRBV5-4 and J usage is TRBJ2-7; 7 nucleotides line up with TRBD2. CDR3 loop: CASSLEGGSAREQYF. In nucleotides, the CDR3 is TGTGCCAGCAGCTTGGAAGGCGGGAGCGCTAGAGAGCAGTACTTC.